A selection of T cell receptor beta chains follows, all from one sample in a study of post-analysis software for immune sequencing data. TCRdb used MiXCR to reprocess the PCR reads, holding one entry per CDR3 protein. The sample carries a few hundred thousand distinct CDR3 sequences, approximately 42% recorded once. The specimen was blood. The receptor set was obtained from a girl aged 2-10 years with multiple sclerosis. CDR3s include the opening cysteine and the closing phenylalanine or tryptophan. A D gene is named only where the DNA matches it firmly. Size tells how often a clone was seen (once, few, many) or the class of an expanded clone, and some rows leave it out.

v_gene	abundance	j_gene	d_gene	CDR3nt	CDR3aa
TRBV11-1	few	TRBJ1-1	TRBD1	TGTGCCAGCAGCTCTATGGGGACAGGAACGAACACTGAAGCTTTCTTT	CASSSMGTGTNTEAFF
TRBV29-1	many	TRBJ2-5	TRBD2	TGCAGCGTCTCACGCGATACTAGCGGGAGATGGGAAGAGACCCAGTACTTC	CSVSRDTSGRWEETQYF
TRBV24-1	few	TRBJ2-5	TRBD1	TGTGCCACCAGTGGGATTACAGGGGTACAAGAGACCCAGTACTTC	CATSGITGVQETQYF
TRBV19	NA	TRBJ2-3	NA	TGTGCCAGTAGTACGACTAGAGGTACGGATACGCAGTATTTT	CASSTTRGTDTQYF
TRBV12-3/TRBV12-4	NA	TRBJ2-5	NA	TGTGCCAGCAGCCCTTACACATTCAGGACCCAGTACTTC	CASSPYTFRTQYF
TRBV4-2	NA	TRBJ2-3	NA	TGTGCCAGCAGCCAAGAACGGCTAGCTCGAGGGACGCAGTATTTT	CASSQERLARGTQYF
TRBV20-1	NA	TRBJ2-3	NA	TGCAGTGCCCCGGCCACAGATACGCAGTATTTT	CSAPATDTQYF
TRBV7-8	NA	TRBJ1-5	TRBD1	TGTGCCAGCAGCTCAGGACAGGGGATCTTTTGGGGCAATCAGCCCCAGCATTTT	CASSSGQGIFWGNQPQHF
TRBV3-1	NA	TRBJ2-7	NA	TGTGCCAGCAGCCAAGGACCGGGATCCTCCTACGAGCAGTACTTC	CASSQGPGSSYEQYF
TRBV29-1	NA	TRBJ2-7	NA	TGCAGCGTTGGCAGGTCGCTCTACGAGCAGTACTTC	CSVGRSLYEQYF
TRBV6-5	NA	TRBJ1-6	TRBD1	TGTGCCAGTCAGCGGACAGGGGGGAATTCACCCCTCCACTTT	CASQRTGGNSPLHF
TRBV11-2	few	TRBJ2-1	TRBD2	TGTGCCAGCAGCTTGGGGGGGGACCGGGGGCAGTTCTTC	CASSLGGDRGQFF
TRBV7-9	NA	TRBJ2-1	TRBD1	TGTGCCAGCAGCCAGGACGGGACAGCCCTCTACAATGAGCAGTTCTTC	CASSQDGTALYNEQFF
TRBV3-1	NA	TRBJ2-7	NA	TGTGCCAGCAGCCTCGGACAGAGGCAAAGCTCCTACGAGCAGTACTTC	CASSLGQRQSSYEQYF
TRBV15	few	TRBJ1-5	TRBD1	TGTGCCACCAGCAGGCCCTCTTCCGGGACAGGGCCTTATAGCAATCAGCCCCAGCATTTT	CATSRPSSGTGPYSNQPQHF
TRBV6-2/TRBV6-3	NA	TRBJ2-7	TRBD2	TGTGCCAGCAGCCTTGACAGTCCAGCGGGAGATCACGAGCAGTACTTC	CASSLDSPAGDHEQYF
TRBV29-1	NA	TRBJ2-1	TRBD1	TGCAGCGTTCTCTCAGGGGGTCCCGGGGAGCAGTTCTTC	CSVLSGGPGEQFF
TRBV27	NA	TRBJ1-2	NA	TGTGCCAGCAGTACAACCGGGTCCCGCGCTAGCTACACCTTC	CASSTTGSRASYTF
TRBV3-1	NA	TRBJ2-7	NA	TGTGCCAGCAGCCCGACCTGGATCACTCACGATGAGCAGTACTTC	CASSPTWITHDEQYF
TRBV7-3	NA	TRBJ1-1	NA	TGTGCCAGCAGCACAAGGGCGGGAAGGAACACTGAAGCTTTCTTT	CASSTRAGRNTEAFF
TRBV10-3	NA	TRBJ2-7	TRBD2	TGTGCCATCAGCCGGGAGGAACTGTACGAGCAGTACTTC	CAISREELYEQYF
TRBV5-1	NA	TRBJ2-5	NA	TGCGCCAGCAGCTTAGGGGGATCTAAAGAGACCCAGTACTTC	CASSLGGSKETQYF
TRBV9	NA	TRBJ1-4	NA	TGTGCCAGCAGCGTAGGGGGGCACGGTGAAAAACTGTTTTTT	CASSVGGHGEKLFF
TRBV5-1	few	TRBJ2-7	NA	TGCGCCAGCAGCTTGGCTCTTGGGACACACTACGAGCAGTACTTC	CASSLALGTHYEQYF
TRBV9	few	TRBJ1-1	NA	TGTGCCAGCAGCGTAGGGACACCGAACACTGAAGCTTTCTTT	CASSVGTPNTEAFF
TRBV28	NA	TRBJ1-2	TRBD1	TGTGCCAGCACCTCGGGACAGGGGATTTTGTATGGCTACACCTTC	CASTSGQGILYGYTF
TRBV6-5	few	TRBJ2-5	TRBD2	TGTGCCAGCAGTTACCTAGCGGGGGGGGGAAAGACCCAGTACTTC	CASSYLAGGGKTQYF
TRBV6-6	NA	TRBJ2-1	TRBD1	TGTGCGAGCAGTCGACAGGGCCTTACGAATGAGCAGTTCTTC	CASSRQGLTNEQFF
TRBV7-3	few	TRBJ2-3	NA	TGTGCCAGCAGCTCTCAATACGGAGATACGCAGTATTTT	CASSSQYGDTQYF
TRBV10-3	NA	TRBJ1-5	TRBD1	TGTGCCATCAGTTCCGGGACAGACCGTGGTCAGCCCCAGCATTTT	CAISSGTDRGQPQHF
TRBV12-3/TRBV12-4	NA	TRBJ1-3	NA	TGTGCCAGCAGTTACGCTGTTGGCGGAAACACCATATATTTT	CASSYAVGGNTIYF
TRBV28	NA	TRBJ1-5	NA	TGTGCCAGCAGCCTCTATGCTACAGGGTTACAGCATTTT	CASSLYATGLQHF
TRBV6-5	few	TRBJ1-6	NA	TGTGCCAGCAGTTACCAGGTCCCAGAGGGTTCACCCCTCCACTTT	CASSYQVPEGSPLHF
TRBV12-3/TRBV12-4	NA	TRBJ2-2	TRBD2	TGTGCCAGCAGTTCCGGACTAGTACGGACCGGGGAGCTGTTTTTT	CASSSGLVRTGELFF
TRBV18	NA	TRBJ2-3	NA	TGTGCCAGCTCAGCTAGCCGCTCCACTAGCACAGATACGCAGTATTTT	CASSASRSTSTDTQYF
TRBV20-1	few	TRBJ1-1	NA	TGCAGTGCCTTCAGGGAGGCCTTCATGAACACTGAAGCTTTCTTT	CSAFREAFMNTEAFF
TRBV12-3/TRBV12-4	few	TRBJ1-6	TRBD1	TGTGCCAGCAGTTCCAACCCAGGGGGCCTCTATAATTCACCCCTCCACTTT	CASSSNPGGLYNSPLHF
TRBV9	few	TRBJ1-1	NA	TGTGCCAGCAGCGTAGGGTCTTTGGTTTGGGGCGGCACTGAAGCTTTCTTT	CASSVGSLVWGGTEAFF
TRBV30	NA	TRBJ2-7	TRBD1	TGTGCCTGGGACAGGGGGAGAACCTACGAGCAGTACTTC	CAWDRGRTYEQYF
TRBV28	few	TRBJ2-3	NA	TGTGCCAGCAGTTTATTTCTGGCAAACACAGATACGCAGTATTTT	CASSLFLANTDTQYF
TRBV7-9	NA	TRBJ2-4	NA	TGTGCCAGCAGCACAACATCCGGGTCAACCAAAAACATTCAGTACTTC	CASSTTSGSTKNIQYF
TRBV28	NA	TRBJ2-3	TRBD2	TGTGCCAGCAGTTTCCCCTTGGGTCGACTAGCGGGGGGAGTAGATACGCAGTATTTT	CASSFPLGRLAGGVDTQYF
TRBV20-1	NA	TRBJ2-6	NA	TGCAGTGCTAGAGACGGGCTCTCTGGGGCCAACGTCCTGACTTTC	CSARDGLSGANVLTF
TRBV18	NA	TRBJ2-6	NA	TGTGCCAGCTCAAACTCACTGACCTCTGGGGCCAACGTCCTGACTTTC	CASSNSLTSGANVLTF
TRBV9	NA	TRBJ2-1	TRBD2	TGTGCCAGCAGCGTGGGACTAGCCGGTCTCGCCGAGCAGTTCTTC	CASSVGLAGLAEQFF
TRBV29-1	many	TRBJ2-5	NA	TGCAGCGTTGAAGAACATCCTTTGCCCCGGGAGACCCAGTACTTC	CSVEEHPLPRETQYF
TRBV12-3/TRBV12-4	NA	TRBJ2-5	NA	TGTGCCAGCAGTTTAAATCAGGCAGGGTCAGAGACCCAGTACTTC	CASSLNQAGSETQYF
TRBV13	few	TRBJ1-1	NA	TGTGCCAGCAGTTCAGAGAAAACTGAAGCTTTCTTT	CASSSEKTEAFF
TRBV30	NA	TRBJ1-2	TRBD1	TGTGCCTGGAGTTCAGGGAGGGGGCGAGATGGCTACACCTTC	CAWSSGRGRDGYTF
TRBV28	NA	TRBJ2-1	TRBD1	TGTGCCAGCAGTTTTTACACCGGGACAGGGGTGGAGAATGAGCAGTTCTTC	CASSFYTGTGVENEQFF
TRBV7-3	few	TRBJ2-1	TRBD1	TGTGCCAGCAGCTTAACTAGGGACAGGAGCCATGAGCAGTTCTTC	CASSLTRDRSHEQFF
TRBV4-2	few	TRBJ2-1	TRBD2	TGTGCCAGCAGGTCACTAGCGGGAGGGTTCGATGAGCAGTTCTTC	CASRSLAGGFDEQFF
TRBV10-2	NA	TRBJ2-1	NA	TGCGCCAGTAGTAACCGGGACATTGACTTCAATGAGCAGTTCTTC	CASSNRDIDFNEQFF
TRBV20-1	NA	TRBJ1-5	NA	TGCAGTGCTAGACTTTCCCCAGGGGTAAGCAATCAGCCCCAGCATTTT	CSARLSPGVSNQPQHF